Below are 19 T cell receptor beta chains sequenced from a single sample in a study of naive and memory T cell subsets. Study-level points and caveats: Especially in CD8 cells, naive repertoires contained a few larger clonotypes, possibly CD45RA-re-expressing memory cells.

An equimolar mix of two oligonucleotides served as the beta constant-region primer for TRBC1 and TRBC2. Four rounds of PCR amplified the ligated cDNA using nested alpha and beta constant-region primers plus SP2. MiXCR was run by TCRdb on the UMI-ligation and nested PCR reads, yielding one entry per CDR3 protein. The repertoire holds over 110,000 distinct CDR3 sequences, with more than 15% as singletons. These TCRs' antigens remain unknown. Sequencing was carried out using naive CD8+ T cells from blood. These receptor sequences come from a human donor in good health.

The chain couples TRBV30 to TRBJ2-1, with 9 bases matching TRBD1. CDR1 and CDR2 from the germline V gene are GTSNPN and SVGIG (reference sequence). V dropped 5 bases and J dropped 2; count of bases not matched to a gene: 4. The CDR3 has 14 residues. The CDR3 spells CAWEQGATYNEQFF. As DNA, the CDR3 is TGTGCCTGGGAACAGGGGGCGACCTACAATGAGCAGTTCTTC.

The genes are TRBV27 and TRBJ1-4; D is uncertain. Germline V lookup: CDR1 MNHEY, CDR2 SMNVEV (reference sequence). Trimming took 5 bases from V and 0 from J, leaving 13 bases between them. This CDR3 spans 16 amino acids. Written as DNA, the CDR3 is TGTGCCAGCAGTCCCCTGATGGGAGCAACTAATGAAAAACTGTTTTTT. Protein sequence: CASSPLMGATNEKLFF.

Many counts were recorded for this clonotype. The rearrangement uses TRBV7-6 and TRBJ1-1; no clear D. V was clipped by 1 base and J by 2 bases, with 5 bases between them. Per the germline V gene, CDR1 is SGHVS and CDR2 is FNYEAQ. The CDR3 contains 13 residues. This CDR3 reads CASSLGYNTEAFF. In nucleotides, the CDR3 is TGTGCCAGCAGCTTAGGCTATAACACTGAAGCTTTCTTT.

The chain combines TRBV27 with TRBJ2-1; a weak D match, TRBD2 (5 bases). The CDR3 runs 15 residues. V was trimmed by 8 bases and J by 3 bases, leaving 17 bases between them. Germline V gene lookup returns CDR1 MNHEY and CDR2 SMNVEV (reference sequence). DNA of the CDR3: TGTGCCAGCGTCTTCTCCTATGGGAGCTACAATGAGCAGTTCTTC. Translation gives CASVFSYGSYNEQFF.

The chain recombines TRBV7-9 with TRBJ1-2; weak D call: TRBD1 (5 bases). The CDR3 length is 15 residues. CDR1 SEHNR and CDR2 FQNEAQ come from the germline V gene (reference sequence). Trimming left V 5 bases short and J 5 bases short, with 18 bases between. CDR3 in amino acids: CASSPAGSGRYGYTF. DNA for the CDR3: TGTGCCAGCAGCCCGGCGGGCTCAGGGCGGTATGGCTACACCTTC.

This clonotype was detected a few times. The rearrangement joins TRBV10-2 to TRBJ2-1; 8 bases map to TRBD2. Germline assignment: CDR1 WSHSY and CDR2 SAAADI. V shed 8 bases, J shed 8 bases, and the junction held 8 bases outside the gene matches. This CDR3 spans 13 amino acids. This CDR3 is CASLTAGVDEQFF. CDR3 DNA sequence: TGCGCCAGCTTAACAGCGGGAGTAGATGAGCAGTTCTTC.

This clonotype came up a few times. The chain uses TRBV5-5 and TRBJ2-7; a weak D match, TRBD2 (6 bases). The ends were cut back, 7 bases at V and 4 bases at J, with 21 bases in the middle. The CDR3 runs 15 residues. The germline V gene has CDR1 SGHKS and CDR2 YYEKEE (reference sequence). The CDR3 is CASEPRGRPGYEQYF. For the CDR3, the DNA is TGTGCCAGCGAACCCCGGGGGAGACCGGGGTACGAGCAGTACTTC.

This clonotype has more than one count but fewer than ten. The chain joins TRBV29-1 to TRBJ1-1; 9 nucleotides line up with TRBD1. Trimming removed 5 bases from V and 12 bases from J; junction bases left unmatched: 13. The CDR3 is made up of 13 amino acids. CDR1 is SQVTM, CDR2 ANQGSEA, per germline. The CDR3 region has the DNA TGCAGCGTTAGGGGGGGGGACAGGGACTTCACTTTCTTT. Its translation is CSVRGGDRDFTFF.

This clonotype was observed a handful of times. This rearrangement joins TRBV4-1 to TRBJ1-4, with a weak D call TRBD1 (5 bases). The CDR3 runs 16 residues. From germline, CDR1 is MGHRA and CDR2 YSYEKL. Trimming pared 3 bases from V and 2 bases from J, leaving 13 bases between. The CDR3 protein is CASSQYPGATNEKLFF. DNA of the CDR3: TGCGCCAGCAGCCAGTACCCCGGGGCTACTAATGAAAAACTGTTTTTT.

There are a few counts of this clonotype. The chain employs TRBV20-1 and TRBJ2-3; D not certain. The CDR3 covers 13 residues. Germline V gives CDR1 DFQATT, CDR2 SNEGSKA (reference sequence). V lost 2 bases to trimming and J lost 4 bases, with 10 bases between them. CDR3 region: CSARWAIADTQYF. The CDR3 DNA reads TGCAGTGCTAGATGGGCAATCGCAGATACGCAGTATTTT.

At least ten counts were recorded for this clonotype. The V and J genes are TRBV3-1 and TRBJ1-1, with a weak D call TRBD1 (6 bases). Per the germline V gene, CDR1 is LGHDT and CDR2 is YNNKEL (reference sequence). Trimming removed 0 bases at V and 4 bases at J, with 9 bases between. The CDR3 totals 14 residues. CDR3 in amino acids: CASSQESRGTEAFF. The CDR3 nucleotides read TGTGCCAGCAGCCAAGAGTCCAGGGGCACTGAAGCTTTCTTT.

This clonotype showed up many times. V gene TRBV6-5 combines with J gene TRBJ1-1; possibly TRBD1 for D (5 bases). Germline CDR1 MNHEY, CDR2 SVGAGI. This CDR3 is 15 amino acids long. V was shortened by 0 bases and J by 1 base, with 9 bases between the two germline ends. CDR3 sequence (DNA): TGTGCCAGCAGTTACTCGGGGGGAGGGAACACTGAAGCTTTCTTT. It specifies CASSYSGGGNTEAFF.

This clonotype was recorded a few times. The CDR3 loop reads CASRKGTDTQYF. The CDR3, as DNA: TGTGCCAGCAGAAAGGGCACAGATACGCAGTATTTT. The chain recombines TRBV7-9 with TRBJ2-3; D unclear. The CDR3 spans 12 residues. The V end lost 6 bases, the J end lost 1 base, and 5 bases lay between the germline ends. Germline V gene data show CDR1 as SEHNR and CDR2 as FQNEAQ (reference sequence).

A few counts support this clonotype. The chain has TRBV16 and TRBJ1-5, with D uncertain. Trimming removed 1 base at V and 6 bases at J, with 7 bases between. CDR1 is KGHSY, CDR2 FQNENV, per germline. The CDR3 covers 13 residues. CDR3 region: CASSQFKGQPQHF. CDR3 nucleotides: TGTGCCAGCAGCCAATTCAAGGGTCAGCCCCAGCATTTT.

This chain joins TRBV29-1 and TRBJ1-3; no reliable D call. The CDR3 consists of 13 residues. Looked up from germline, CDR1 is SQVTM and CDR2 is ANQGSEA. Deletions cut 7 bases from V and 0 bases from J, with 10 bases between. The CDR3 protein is CSAGVSSGNTIYF. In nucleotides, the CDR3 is TGCAGCGCTGGGGTCTCCTCTGGAAACACCATATATTTT.

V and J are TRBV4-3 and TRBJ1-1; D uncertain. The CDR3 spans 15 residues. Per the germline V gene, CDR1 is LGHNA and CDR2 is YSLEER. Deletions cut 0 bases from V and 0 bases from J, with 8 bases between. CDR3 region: CASSQEGILNTEAFF. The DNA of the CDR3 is TGCGCCAGCAGCCAAGAAGGTATACTGAACACTGAAGCTTTCTTT.

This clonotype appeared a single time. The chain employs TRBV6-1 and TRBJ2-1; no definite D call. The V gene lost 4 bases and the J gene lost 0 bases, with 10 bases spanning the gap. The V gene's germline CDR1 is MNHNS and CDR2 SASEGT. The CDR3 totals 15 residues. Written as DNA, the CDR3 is TGTGCCAGCAGTGTTCTCGGAGACTCCTACAATGAGCAGTTCTTC. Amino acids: CASSVLGDSYNEQFF.

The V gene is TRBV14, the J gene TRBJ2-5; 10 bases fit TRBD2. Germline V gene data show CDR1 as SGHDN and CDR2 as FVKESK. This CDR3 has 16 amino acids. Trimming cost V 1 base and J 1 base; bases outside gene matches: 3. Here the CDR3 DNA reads TGTGCCAGCAGCCAAGCACGGACTAGCGGCCAAGAGACCCAGTACTTC. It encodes CASSQARTSGQETQYF.

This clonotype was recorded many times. Here the CDR3 reads CASSYPLTGDEQYF. The DNA for the CDR3 is TGTGCCAGCAGTTACCCGTTAACAGGGGACGAGCAGTACTTC. The chain has TRBV6-2 or TRBV6-3 and TRBJ2-7, with 7 bases fitting TRBD1. The CDR3 is 14 residues long. Germline CDR1 reads MNHEY; CDR2 reads SVGEGT. J lost 5 bases, V lost 2 bases, and 6 bases had no gene match.